Below, one T cell receptor (beta chain) is given with its context. Here immunoSEQ multiplex PCR was the method, and the copy in TCRdb shows in-frame clones only, minus some. The sample consists of about 35,000 clones, around 73% of them appearing once. This entry is derived from a study of blood T cell repertoires in COVID-19. In the study overall: There were acute and convalescent COVID-19 samples, and they came from the United States, Italy and Spain.

Trimming at V came to 4 bases and at J to 6 bases, leaving 1 base not matched to a gene. Per germline, CDR1 MNHEY and CDR2 SVGAGI. The CDR3 runs 12 residues. The chain recombines TRBV6-5 with TRBJ2-7; 9 bases match TRBD1. The sequencing sample was made of peripheral blood. The TCR was taken from a man aged 80 or over with acute or convalescent COVID-19. The CDR3 DNA reads as TGTGCCAGCAGTTCGACAGGGGGCGAGCAGTACTTC. Residues: CASSSTGGEQYF.